These 24 T cell receptor beta chains share one sample of origin, sequenced in a study of cytomegalovirus exposure and HLA in healthy donors. Method: immunoSEQ multiplex PCR; TCRdb's copy keeps in-frame clones and lacks some. The table includes 150,000 to 200,000 clones, about 85% detected once. What was sequenced was PBMCs. These receptors all stem from a man younger than 45 in good health and CMV-seropositive.

J is TRBJ1-5 and V is TRBV19; the D is unclear. Between the trimmed V and J ends, which lost 1 base and 1 base, there was a span of 8 bases. Per the germline V gene, CDR1 is LNHDA and CDR2 is SQIVND (reference sequence). The CDR3 contains 15 residues. DNA for the CDR3: TGTGCCAGTAGTATAGCGAGCGGGAGCAATCAGCCCCAGCATTTT. Translated, it gives CASSIASGSNQPQHF.

The chain combines TRBV19 with TRBJ2-3, with 8 bases that match TRBD1. The J segment lost 4 bases and the V segment lost 8 bases, leaving 8 bases of the junction unmatched. The CDR3 runs to 14 residues. Germline CDR1 LNHDA, CDR2 SQIVND (reference sequence). The CDR3 DNA sequence: TGTGCCAGTGTGGATGGACAGGGCCCAGATACGCAGTATTTT. This sequence encodes CASVDGQGPDTQYF.

The V gene is TRBV7-2, the J gene TRBJ2-1; D is unresolved. The CDR3 is made up of 17 amino acids. Germline values: CDR1 SGHTA, CDR2 FQGNSA. Deletions cut 5 bases from V and 0 bases from J, with 17 bases between. The CDR3 protein is CASSPTPAFSSYNEQFF. The CDR3 DNA is TGTGCCAGCAGCCCCACGCCTGCCTTTAGCTCCTACAATGAGCAGTTCTTC.

The V gene is TRBV5-1, the J gene TRBJ2-7; D gene ambiguous. Germline lookup yields CDR1 SGHRS and CDR2 YFSETQ. Trimming took off 1 base at V and 2 bases at J, with 10 bases between the two ends. The CDR3 is 14 residues long. Here the CDR3 DNA reads TGCGCCAGCAGCTTGAACAGCCAAGCCTACGAGCAGTACTTC. Amino acid sequence: CASSLNSQAYEQYF. Based on the CDR3 plus reference TRBV5-1 and TRBJ2-7, the full variable domain is KAGVTQTPRYLIKTRGQQVTLSCSPISGHRSVSWYQQTPGQGLQFLFEYFSETQRNKGNFPGRFSGRQFSNSRSEMNVSTLELGDSALYLCASSLNSQAYEQYFGPGTRLTVT.

J is TRBJ2-5 and V is TRBV6-6; 7 nucleotides match TRBD1. CDR3 length: 14 residues. V lost 2 bases and J lost 3; bases outside the gene matches: 3. Per germline, CDR1 MNHNY and CDR2 SVGAGI (reference sequence). CDR3 in DNA: TGTGCCAGCAGTTACCGACAGGGTGAAGAGACCCAGTACTTC. Protein product: CASSYRQGEETQYF.

The gene calls are TRBV5-6 and TRBJ2-7, with TRBD1 identical over 7 bases. Germline V gives CDR1 SGHDT, CDR2 YYEEEE. V gave up 3 bases and J gave up 5 bases; unmatched junction bases: 11. This CDR3 spans 15 amino acids. This chain's CDR3 is CASSWDRDSPHEQYF. The CDR3 DNA follows: TGTGCCAGCAGCTGGGACCGGGACAGTCCTCACGAGCAGTACTTC.

The V call is TRBV5-4, the J call TRBJ2-1; 9 nucleotides match TRBD1. This CDR3 has 14 amino acids. With 4 bases clipped from V and 6 bases from J, the junction kept 5 bases outside the gene matches. In germline, CDR1 is SGHNT, CDR2 YYREEE (reference sequence). CDR3: CASSDGTGSNEQFF. CDR3 in DNA: TGTGCCAGCAGCGATGGGACAGGGTCCAATGAGCAGTTCTTC.

V gene TRBV7-9 combines with J gene TRBJ2-7, with a possible D match to TRBD1 (6 bases). The V end lost 6 bases, the J end lost 3 bases, and 15 bases lay between the germline ends. The CDR3 loop spans 14 amino acids. Germline loops: CDR1 SEHNR, CDR2 FQNEAQ (reference sequence). CDR3 nucleotide sequence: TGTGCCAGCAGACCGAGGACAGCAGTCTACGAGCAGTACTTC. It translates to CASRPRTAVYEQYF. The full variable domain, its missing parts supplied by reference TRBV7-9 and TRBJ2-7, is DTGVSQNPRHKITKRGQNVTFRCDPISEHNRLYWYRQTLGQGPEFLTYFQNEAQLEKSRLLSDRFSAERPKGSFSTLEIQRTEQGDSAMYLCASRPRTAVYEQYFGPGTRLTVT.

This sequence joins TRBV5-1 and TRBJ2-1, with TRBD2 identical over 8 bases. V was pared by 0 bases and J by 3 bases, with 8 bases of the junction left unmatched. This CDR3 region has 17 residues. Germline V CDR1 and CDR2: SGHRS, YFSETQ. The CDR3, as DNA: TGCGCCAGCAGCTTGGGGGCGTTGGCGGGGGGCTACAATGAGCAGTTCTTC. Translated, it gives CASSLGALAGGYNEQFF.

Concerning this clone: One end of the junction does not line up with germline, which may come from a read error. This chain joins TRBV15 and TRBJ2-3; a possible D gene is TRBD2 (7 bases). Looked up from germline, CDR1 is LNHNV and CDR2 is YYDKDF (reference sequence). CDR3 size: 12 residues. The CDR3 is CATSRRWGGPHF. In nucleotides, the CDR3 is TGTGCCACCAGCAGACGGTGGGGGGGCCCACATTTT.

V usage is TRBV2 and J usage is TRBJ2-7; 12 bases line up with TRBD2. Germline V gives CDR1 SNHLY, CDR2 FYNNEI. The CDR3 is 14 residues long. Trimming cost V 6 bases and J 4 bases; bases outside gene matches: 4. The CDR3: CASRRTSGAYEQYF. DNA for the CDR3: TGTGCCAGCAGACGGACTAGCGGGGCGTACGAGCAGTACTTC.

The genes are TRBV11-2 and TRBJ2-1, with TRBD2 matching 9 bases. Losses at the gene ends were 2 bases for V and 9 bases for J; bases not matched to a gene: 11. The CDR3 consists of 16 residues. The V gene's germline CDR1 is SGHAT and CDR2 FQNNGV. The CDR3 loop reads CASSLIGRGGFGEQFF. The CDR3, as DNA: TGTGCCAGCAGCTTAATTGGGCGGGGGGGCTTTGGTGAGCAGTTCTTC.

The V and J genes are TRBV10-3 and TRBJ2-1; TRBD1 matches 11 bases. This CDR3 has 14 residues. V was clipped by 6 bases and J by 8 bases; unmatched bases: 6. The germline V gene encodes CDR1 ENHRY and CDR2 SYGVKD. The CDR3 is CAIRGTGGADEQFF. CDR3 coding DNA: TGTGCCATCAGGGGGACAGGGGGTGCGGATGAGCAGTTCTTC.

The chain combines TRBV11-2 with TRBJ1-1; TRBD1 aligns across 9 bases. The CDR3 covers 15 residues. Per the germline V gene, CDR1 is SGHAT and CDR2 is FQNNGV. V lost 4 bases and J lost 4; bases outside the gene matches: 7. The DNA of the CDR3 is TGTGCCAGCAGCTACGAGGGACAGGGTAGCACTGAAGCTTTCTTT. It codes for CASSYEGQGSTEAFF. The whole variable domain, filled in from reference TRBV11-2 and TRBJ1-1, reads EAGVAQSPRYKIIEKRQSVAFWCNPISGHATLYWYQQILGQGPKLLIQFQNNGVVDDSQLPKDRFSAERLKGVDSTLKIQPAKLEDSAVYLCASSYEGQGSTEAFFGQGTRLTVV.

V gene TRBV6-4 combines with J gene TRBJ1-6; weak D call: TRBD1 (5 bases). Trimming cost V 2 bases and J 0 bases, with 8 bases left between them. This CDR3 region has 16 residues. The germline CDR1 and CDR2 sequences are MRHNA and SNTAGT. The DNA for the CDR3 is TGTGCCAGCAGTGACAAGGGACTCTCCTATAATTCACCCCTCCACTTT. Translated: CASSDKGLSYNSPLHF.

The chain has TRBV2 and TRBJ1-1; D not certain. This CDR3 is 15 amino acids long. Germline V gives CDR1 SNHLY, CDR2 FYNNEI. Trimming shortened V by 5 bases and J by 0 bases, and 13 bases separated the two germline ends. The CDR3 loop is CASSRSISVNTEAFF. The CDR3, as DNA: TGTGCCAGCAGTCGGTCAATCTCGGTGAACACTGAAGCTTTCTTT.

The J gene is TRBJ2-5, the V gene TRBV6-5; 10 nucleotides align to TRBD2. The V gene end was trimmed by 3 bases and the J gene end by 5 bases; junction bases not matched to a gene: 9. This CDR3 region has 16 residues. Germline CDR1 MNHEY, CDR2 SVGAGI. In DNA form, the CDR3 reads TGTGCCAGCAGTTATTCGAATCTAGCGGGGGTGGAGACCCAGTACTTC. Its translation is CASSYSNLAGVETQYF.

The chain uses TRBV11-2 and TRBJ2-7; 7 bases are a match to TRBD2. The V and J ends lost 2 bases and 2 bases, in that order; junction bases with no gene match: 12. The CDR3 extends over 17 amino acids. Looked up from germline, CDR1 is SGHAT and CDR2 is FQNNGV. The CDR3 region is CASSLTYASGLTYEQYF. The CDR3 DNA is TGTGCCAGCAGCTTAACCTATGCTAGCGGACTCACCTACGAGCAGTACTTC.

This rearrangement joins TRBV7-2 to TRBJ1-5, with TRBD1 identical over 8 bases. CDR3 length: 16 amino acids. Germline CDR1 and CDR2: SGHTA and FQGNSA. V was clipped by 0 bases and J by 0 bases; unmatched bases: 1. The CDR3 loop is CASSLAGQGSNQPQHF. The CDR3 coding sequence is TGTGCCAGCAGCTTAGCCGGACAGGGTAGCAATCAGCCCCAGCATTTT.

The gene calls are TRBV19 and TRBJ1-1; D call uncertain. The CDR3 contains 11 residues. Germline CDR1 reads LNHDA; CDR2 reads SQIVND (reference sequence). V was cut by 7 bases and J by 1 base, with 4 bases left in between. CDR3 sequence reads: CASNRNTEAFF. As DNA, the CDR3 is TGTGCCAGTAACAGGAACACTGAAGCTTTCTTT.

This clone was detected once. The chain combines TRBV7-9 with TRBJ2-2; 13 nucleotides line up with TRBD2. The CDR3 spans 16 residues. V trimming: 4 bases; J trimming: 6 bases; junction bases outside the gene matches: 5. The germline gives CDR1 SEHNR, CDR2 FQNEAQ (reference sequence). The CDR3 region has the DNA TGTGCCAGCAGCTCCGGACTAGCGGGGGTATCCGGGGAGCTGTTTTTT. Residues: CASSSGLAGVSGELFF. Supplemented by reference TRBV7-9 and TRBJ2-2, the full variable domain reads DTGVSQNPRHKITKRGQNVTFRCDPISEHNRLYWYRQTLGQGPEFLTYFQNEAQLEKSRLLSDRFSAERPKGSFSTLEIQRTEQGDSAMYLCASSSGLAGVSGELFFGEGSRLTVL.

The V and J genes are TRBV11-2 and TRBJ2-7, with TRBD1 identical over 8 bases. Losses at the gene ends were 8 bases for V and 7 bases for J; bases not matched to a gene: 7. Germline-derived CDR1 and CDR2 are SGHAT and FQNNGV. CDR3 length: 12 amino acids. CDR3 nucleotides: TGTGCCAGCGGACTCAGGACAGGGGAGCAGTACTTC. Its translation: CASGLRTGEQYF.

As to this clone: This sample includes further DNA sequences coding for the same CDR3. This rearrangement joins TRBV5-1 to TRBJ2-1, with 10 bases fitting TRBD2. This CDR3 has 13 amino acids. Germline V gene lookup returns CDR1 SGHRS and CDR2 YFSETQ. V was clipped by 6 bases and J by 4 bases; unmatched bases: 1. CDR3 nucleotides: TGCGCCAGCACTAGCGGGGGTTACAATGAGCAGTTCTTC. Protein sequence: CASTSGGYNEQFF.

CDR3 in DNA: TGTGCCAGTAGATTGTACGGGACACCTATTAACTATGGCTACACCTTC. It is translated as CASRLYGTPINYGYTF. V is TRBV19 and J is TRBJ1-2; D perhaps matches TRBD1 (6 bases). This CDR3 is 16 amino acids long. CDR1 and CDR2 (germline): LNHDA, SQIVND (reference sequence). V was cut by 6 bases and J by 1 base, with 18 bases left in between. Complete variable domain (other parts from reference TRBV19 and TRBJ1-2): DGGITQSPKYLFRKEGQNVTLSCEQNLNHDAMYWYRQDPGQGLRLIYYSQIVNDFQKGDIAEGYSVSREKKESFPLTVTSAQKNPTAFYLCASRLYGTPINYGYTFGSGTRLTVV.